This T cell receptor beta chain was recovered during a study of blood T cells in healthy people across ages. As for this clonotype: Antigen: not known.

The second PCR ran about 6 to 11 cycles with a sample-barcoded 5' primer and J-beta primers. Sequencing of every sample gave 3 million or more CDR3-containing paired-end reads. TCRdb redid the calling of the 5' RACE reads with MiXCR, one entry per CDR3 protein. The repertoire has roughly 730,000 distinct CDR3 sequences, roughly 50% of them found once; the top ten carry 20% to 30%. Study-wide results and caveats: In older individuals, TCR beta diversity per million T cells was lower, falling roughly linearly with age.

This CDR3 has 17 amino acids. Germline V gene sequence: CDR1 MNHEY, CDR2 SMNVEV (reference sequence). The sequence derives from a man in his forties in good health. Sequenced input: blood. The chain links TRBV27 to TRBJ2-7; 8 positions match TRBD2. Gene TRBJ2-5 matches the end of the DNA better, so the J call may be wrong. As DNA, the CDR3 is TGTGCCAGCAGTCCTAATCCGGGACTAGGGGGAATGGAGACCCAGTACTTC. Translated, it gives CASSPNPGLGGMETQYF.